In this sample, the clone carrying this T cell receptor (beta chain) turned up once. Its antigen is unidentified. This specimen belongs to a study of T cell responses to AZD1222 COVID-19 vaccine. TCRdb's table, derived via immunoSEQ multiplex PCR, lists solely in-frame clones and lacks some. The repertoire has roughly 140,000 clones, around 90% of them found once; the top ten carry 3.1%. Study-level findings and limits: Only five to seven AZD1222 recipients tested seropositive at baseline. Mostly white British, mostly female donors; authors suggested clonal diversity may be underestimated. Spike-wide coverage was observed for vaccine-associated CD4 TCRs, with dominant responses at 160-218 and 743-854. Every sample of the repertoires postdated the peak T cell response.

The specimen comprised peripheral blood, sampled 28 days after the second AZD1222 dose. The sequence came from an adult who received the AZD1222 COVID-19 vaccine.

CDR3 sequence reads: CASSVETQRLSPLHF. CDR3 coding DNA: TGTGCCAGCAGCGTAGAAACACAAAGGCTATCACCCCTCCACTTT. The chain joins TRBV9 to TRBJ1-6, with no clear D. V lost 0 bases to trimming and J lost 10 bases, with 14 bases between them. There are 15 residues in the CDR3. Germline-derived CDR1 and CDR2 are SGDLS and YYNGEE.